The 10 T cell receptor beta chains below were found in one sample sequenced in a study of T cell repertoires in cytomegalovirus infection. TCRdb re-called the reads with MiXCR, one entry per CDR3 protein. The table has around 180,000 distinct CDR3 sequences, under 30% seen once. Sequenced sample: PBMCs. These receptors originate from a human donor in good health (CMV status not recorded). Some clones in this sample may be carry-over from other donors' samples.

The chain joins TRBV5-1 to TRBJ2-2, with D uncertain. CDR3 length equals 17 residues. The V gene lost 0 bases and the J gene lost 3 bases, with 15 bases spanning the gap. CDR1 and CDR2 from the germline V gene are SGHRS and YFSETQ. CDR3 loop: CASSLVLWYGYTGELFF. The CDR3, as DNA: TGCGCCAGCAGCTTGGTTTTGTGGTACGGGTACACCGGGGAGCTGTTTTTT.

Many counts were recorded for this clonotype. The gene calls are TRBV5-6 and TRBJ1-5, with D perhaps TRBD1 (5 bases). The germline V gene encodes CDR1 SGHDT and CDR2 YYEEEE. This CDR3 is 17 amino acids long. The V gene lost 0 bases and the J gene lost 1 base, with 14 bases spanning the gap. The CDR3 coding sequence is TGTGCCAGCAGCTTGGGCGAGGGACGGAGGAGCAATCAGCCCCAGCATTTT. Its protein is CASSLGEGRRSNQPQHF. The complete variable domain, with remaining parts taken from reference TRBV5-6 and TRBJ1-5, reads DAGVTQSPTHLIKTRGQQVTLRCSPKSGHDTVSWYQQALGQGPQFIFQYYEEEERQRGNFPDRFSGHQFPNYSSELNVNALLLGDSALYLCASSLGEGRRSNQPQHFGDGTRLSIL.

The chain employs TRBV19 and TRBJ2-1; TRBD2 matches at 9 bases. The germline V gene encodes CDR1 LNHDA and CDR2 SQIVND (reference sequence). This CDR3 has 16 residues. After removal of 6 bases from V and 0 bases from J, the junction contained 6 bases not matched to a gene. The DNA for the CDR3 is TGTGCCAGTAGCGACGCGGGGGGGAGCTCCTACAATGAGCAGTTCTTC. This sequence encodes CASSDAGGSSYNEQFF.

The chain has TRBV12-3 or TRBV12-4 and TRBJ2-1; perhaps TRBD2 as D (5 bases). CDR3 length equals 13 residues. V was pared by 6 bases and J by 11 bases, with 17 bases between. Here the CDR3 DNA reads TGTGCCAGCAGGAGGATGGGAGTGAATAAGCAGTTCTTC. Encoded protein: CASRRMGVNKQFF.

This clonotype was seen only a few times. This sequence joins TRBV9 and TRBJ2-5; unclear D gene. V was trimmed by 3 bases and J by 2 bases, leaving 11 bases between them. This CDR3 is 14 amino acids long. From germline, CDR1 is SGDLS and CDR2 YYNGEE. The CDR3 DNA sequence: TGTGCCAGCAGCGCCGAGGACCTACAAGAGACCCAGTACTTC. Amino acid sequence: CASSAEDLQETQYF.

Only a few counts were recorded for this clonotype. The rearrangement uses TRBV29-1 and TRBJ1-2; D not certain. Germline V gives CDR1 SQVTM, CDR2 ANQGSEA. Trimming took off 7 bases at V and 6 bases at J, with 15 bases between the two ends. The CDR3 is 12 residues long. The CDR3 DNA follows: TGCAGCGCAGAACGGGGTTTCGATGGCTACACCTTC. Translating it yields CSAERGFDGYTF. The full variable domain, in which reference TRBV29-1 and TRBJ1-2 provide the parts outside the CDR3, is SAVISQKPSRDICQRGTSLTIQCQVDSQVTMMFWYRQQPGQSLTLIATANQGSEATYESGFVIDKFPISRPNLTFSTLTVSNMSPEDSSIYLCSAERGFDGYTFGSGTRLTVV.

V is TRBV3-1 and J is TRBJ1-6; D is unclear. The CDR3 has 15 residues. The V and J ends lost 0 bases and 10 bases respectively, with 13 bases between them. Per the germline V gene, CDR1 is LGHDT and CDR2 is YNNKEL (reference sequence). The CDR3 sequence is CASSQDRREGSPLHF. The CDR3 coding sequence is TGTGCCAGCAGCCAAGATCGTCGGGAGGGATCACCCCTCCACTTT.

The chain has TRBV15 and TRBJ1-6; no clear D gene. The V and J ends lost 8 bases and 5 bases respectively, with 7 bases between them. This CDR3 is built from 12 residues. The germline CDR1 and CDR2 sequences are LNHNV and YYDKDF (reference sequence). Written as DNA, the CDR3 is TGTGCCACCCGCCAGGATAATTCACCCCTCCACTTT. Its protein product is CATRQDNSPLHF.

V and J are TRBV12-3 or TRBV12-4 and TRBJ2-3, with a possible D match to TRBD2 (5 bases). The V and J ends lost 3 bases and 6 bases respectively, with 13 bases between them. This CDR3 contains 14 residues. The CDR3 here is CASSFPRRMDTQYF. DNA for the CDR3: TGTGCCAGCAGTTTTCCCCGGAGGATGGATACGCAGTATTTT.

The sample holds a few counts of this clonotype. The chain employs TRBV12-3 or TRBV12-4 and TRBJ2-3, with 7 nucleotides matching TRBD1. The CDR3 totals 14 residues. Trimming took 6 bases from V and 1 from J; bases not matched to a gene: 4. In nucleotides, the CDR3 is TGTGCCAGCAGCTTCGACAGGGGCACAGATACGCAGTATTTT. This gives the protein CASSFDRGTDTQYF.